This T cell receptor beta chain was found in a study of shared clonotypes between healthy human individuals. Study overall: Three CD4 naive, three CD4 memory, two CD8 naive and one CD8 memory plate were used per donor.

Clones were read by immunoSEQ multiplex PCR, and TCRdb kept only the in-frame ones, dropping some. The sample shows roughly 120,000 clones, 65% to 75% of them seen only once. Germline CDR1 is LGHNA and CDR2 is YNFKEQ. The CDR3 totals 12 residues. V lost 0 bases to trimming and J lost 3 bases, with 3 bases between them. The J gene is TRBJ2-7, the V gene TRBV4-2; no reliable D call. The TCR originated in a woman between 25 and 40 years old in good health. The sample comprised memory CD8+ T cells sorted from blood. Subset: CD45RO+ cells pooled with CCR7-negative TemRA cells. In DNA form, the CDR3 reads TGTGCCAGCAGCCAAGACAGCTACGAGCAGTACTTC. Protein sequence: CASSQDSYEQYF.